This T cell receptor (beta chain) was observed in a study of blood T cell repertoires in COVID-19. V was shortened by 3 bases and J by 0 bases, with 18 bases between the two germline ends. The V gene's germline CDR1 is KGHSH and CDR2 LQKENI. The CDR3 runs to 18 residues. Method: immunoSEQ multiplex PCR; TCRdb's copy keeps in-frame clones and lacks some. The data hold some 93,000 clones, with around four fifths observed a single time. This receptor was identified in a man aged 65 to 79 with acute or convalescent COVID-19. The sample was peripheral blood. This chain uses TRBV18 with TRBJ1-3; no definite D call. The CDR3: CASSPLAGGSDSGNTIYF. The CDR3 DNA follows: TGTGCCAGCTCACCCCTCGCGGGAGGCAGTGACTCTGGAAACACCATATATTTT. Supplemented by reference TRBV18 and TRBJ1-3, the full variable domain reads NAGVMQNPRHLVRRRGQEARLRCSPMKGHSHVYWYRQLPEEGLKFMVYLQKENIIDESGMPKERFSAEFPKEGPSILRIQQVVRGDSAAYFCASSPLAGGSDSGNTIYFGEGSWLTVV.